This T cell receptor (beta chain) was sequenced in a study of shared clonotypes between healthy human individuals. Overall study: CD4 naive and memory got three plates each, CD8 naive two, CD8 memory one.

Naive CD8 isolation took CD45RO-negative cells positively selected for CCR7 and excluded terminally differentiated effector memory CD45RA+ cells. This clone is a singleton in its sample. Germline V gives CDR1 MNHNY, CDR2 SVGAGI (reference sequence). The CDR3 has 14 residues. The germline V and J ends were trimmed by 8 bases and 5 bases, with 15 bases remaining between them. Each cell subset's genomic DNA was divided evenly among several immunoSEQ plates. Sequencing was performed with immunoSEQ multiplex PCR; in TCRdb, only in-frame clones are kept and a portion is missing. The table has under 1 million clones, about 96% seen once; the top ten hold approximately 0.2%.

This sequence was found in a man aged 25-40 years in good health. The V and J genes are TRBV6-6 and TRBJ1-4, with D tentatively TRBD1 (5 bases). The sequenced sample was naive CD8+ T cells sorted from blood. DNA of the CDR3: TGTGCCAGCCGGAGCAGGGCCCAGAATGAAAAACTGTTTTTT. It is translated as CASRSRAQNEKLFF.